Sequencing of this T cell receptor beta chain was carried out in a study of cytomegalovirus exposure and HLA in healthy donors (dated by TCRdb to 2016 to 2017). Turning to the overall study: An earlier analysis of several hundred of the donors reported more than 250 Gb of sequence data and roughly 100 million unique TCR beta sequences from about 200 million T cells. Using immunosequencing, the study profiled T cell repertoires from around 670 subjects and related those repertoires to cytomegalovirus serostatus. Rather than drawing on any new phenotypic data, the later analysis identified candidate immune exposures from TCR beta sequences and the way those sequences occurred across donors. Roughly five DR-DQ haplotypes were treated as single units for association and clustering because of strong linkage in the cohort. Typing coverage differed by locus: A, B, C, DRB1 and DQB1 were typed in roughly 620-640 donors, DQA1 in 500 to 550, DPA1 in some 570, and DPB1 in roughly 470. A later analysis re-examined previously published TCR beta repertoires from around 670 donors and added high-resolution HLA genotyping to investigate patterns of TCR occurrence. Of the 300 to 500 genotyped donors, approximately 81% were placed in the genetic ancestry cluster associated with self-reported Caucasian donors. Donor age, sex, ethnicity and CMV serostatus were compiled alongside the repertoire data. Among about 360 genotyped donors of the cohort, an average of 235,054 unique TCR beta nucleotide sequences were sequenced per donor, around 20% of them non-productive. An earlier analysis of several hundred of the donors applied high-throughput TCR beta sequencing to assess whether each TCR beta V gene segment acted as functional or pseudogenic. The study aimed to test whether cataloging public T cell receptors could reveal signatures of past pathogen exposure. All discovery cohort repertoires had been generated on a single sequencing platform. In addition to the first cohort of 666 subjects, a separate validation cohort of over 90 different subjects was used. HLA typing included class I and class II loci at four-digit resolution. A later genetic analysis used genome-wide SNP genotypes for about three fifths of the 666 donors, treating that subset as a discovery cohort. Around 320 gigabases of sequencing data and approximately 93 million unique TCR sequences were included in an early release covering under 650 HLA-typed donors. To predict cytomegalovirus infection status, the study combined high-throughput TCR immunosequencing, statistical association of individual TCRs with disease status, and machine learning. General conclusions and limits of the study: Three of the identified cytomegalovirus-associated TCR beta chains were confirmed in vitro to be specific for cytomegalovirus antigens. Because some donors lacked HLA typing at each locus, the association tests relied only on the typed subset. According to a later analysis, parvovirus B19, influenza, CMV and Epstein-Barr virus appeared linked to several top co-occurrence clusters. The 87-base-pair reads could not distinguish some IMGT-functional V segments, including TRBV6-2 and TRBV6-3, so those segments were excluded. Across donors, most TCR sequences were observed very rarely, whereas some public TCRs were present in many individuals. The study gave a list of 150 to 200 TCR beta chains associated with cytomegalovirus. Some 15 rarely observed V segments, including chromosome 9 orphons, were excluded from the earlier analysis of approximately 600 of the donors because counts were too low. Correlated functional status among segregating V segments might be attributable to linkage disequilibrium, but an unknown experimental factor could not be ruled out. Most CMV-associated TCR beta chains appeared to be HLA-restricted in a later analysis, and the HLA associations seemed to be driven largely by CMV exposure. A later analysis found that HLA-associated TCR beta chains were more clonally expanded and had lower generation probabilities than equally common non-associated chains. In this cohort, only TCR beta chains were sequenced, and detectable features were limited by the absence of alpha or paired-chain data. Broadly in line with IMGT annotations, most TCR beta V segments showed up in productive rearrangements about 90% or about 30% of the time in an earlier analysis of 450 to 600 of the donors. When HLA alleles, especially DR and DQ, strongly co-occurred, TCR associations were difficult to assign to individual alleles. The presence/absence analyses assumed that sequencing depth was roughly uniform across donors, and that assumption may not be true. In a later analysis, TCR association rates were found to vary across HLA loci, with the most associated TCRs seen for DRB1 alleles and the fewest for HLA-C alleles. A further reported finding was that TCR beta sequences accurately predicted the HLA-A and HLA-B alleles for most subjects in the first cohort. At a false discovery rate of 0.05, a later analysis linked 15,000 to 20,000 TCR beta sequences to specific HLA alleles. An association between a missense DCLRE1C variant and V-gene and J-gene trimming of TCR beta chains was found in a later genetic analysis and replicated in an independent cohort. The authors suggested that the approach could potentially be extended to other disease states and immunological phenotypes. In a later genetic analysis, fewer N-insertions in productive TCRs were reported among donors in an Asian-associated ancestry cluster than the approximately 710-donor mean. The classifier was reported to diagnose cytomegalovirus status with high specificity and sensitivity in both the original and validation cohorts. A cluster of highly shared sequence variants was judged likely to represent a technical artifact of the sequencing pipeline. Immune exposure information for the cohort was limited to CMV serostatus.

The cohort comprised fewer than 700 healthy bone marrow donors. At the time of sampling, all cohort members were nominally healthy, though unrecorded immune exposures were likely present. The donor was CMV seropositive and belonged to the group of a few hundred seropositive cohort members. Each donor provided a peripheral blood sample, and peripheral blood mononuclear cells were used for TCR beta sequencing. The Qiagen DNeasy Blood Extraction Kit was used to extract genomic DNA from the blood cell samples. Library preparation used the immunoSEQ multiplex PCR assay. For the multiplex PCR, a mixture combining 60 forward primers for TCR Vbeta segments and 13 reverse primers for TCR Jbeta segments was used. The CDR3 region of rearranged TCR beta genes was amplified from genomic DNA by a multiplex PCR assay. On the Illumina HiSeq System, the amplified TCR beta libraries were sequenced as 87-base-pair reads. Turning to the authors' computational methods: A later analysis counted approximately 76 million unique TCR beta chains across the 550 to 700 repertoires, and 10 million to 11 million of these chains were shared by at least two donors. To remove PCR and sequencing errors, raw reads were error-corrected and collapsed into unique sequences using a nearest-neighbor algorithm that merged closely related sequences. To assign V, D and J gene segments, CDR3 sequences were aligned to IMGT reference sequences. For a sequence to be retained, a match of at least six nucleotides was required to both a V gene segment and a J gene segment. Rearrangements were called productive when the CDR3 lacked stop codons and stayed in frame with V and J; all others were non-productive. Following IMGT convention, CDR3 was defined as the stretch from the second conserved V-encoded cysteine up to the conserved J-encoded phenylalanine. The earlier analysis of 550 to 650 of the donors excluded any sequence lacking an unambiguous match to a single V gene segment. An earlier analysis of under 750 of the donors called V segments functional above 56.7% productive rearrangements and segregating when the between-donor standard deviation exceeded 5%. A statistical classification framework was built for diagnosing cytomegalovirus status from the catalog of TCR beta chain sequences. V and J gene assignment, in a later analysis, came from comparing TCR nucleotide sequences with IMGT/GENE-DB human TR gene sequences. In a later analysis, CDR3 sequences and most-parsimonious VDJ recombination scenarios were assigned using the TCRdist pipeline. In a later analysis, each TCR beta chain was defined by its CDR3 amino acid sequence together with its V-gene family, and reads lacking a unique V-gene family were excluded. As a way to deal with suspected cross-contamination and a sequencing artifact, a later analysis dropped roughly 600 nucleotide sequences that were highly shared and had low generation probability. A later analysis calculated a clonal expansion index for each public chain from normalized within-repertoire ranks of inferred template counts. A later analysis computed generation probabilities with a VDJ recombination model fitted to out-of-frame rearrangements, and checked the results against IGoR. In a later analysis, TCR-TCR, TCR-HLA and TCR-CMV co-occurrence was scored with hypergeometric tests, and a repertoire-size bias correction was applied to TCR pairs. False discovery rates were estimated in a later analysis by permuting HLA or CMV assignments 20 times. In a later analysis, co-occurring TCRs were grouped using DBSCAN, and TCRdist sequence similarity was added for clustering within HLA-allele-positive subsets. Repertoires with fewer than 30,000 or more than 120,000 public chains, plus five repertoires with anomalous nucleotide sharing, were excluded from co-occurrence clustering. The clones in this table, taken by TCRdb from immuneACCESS, are in-frame only. Not every clone is retained; where verified, under half of the shortfall comes from an unresolved V gene, and the cause of the rest is unknown. The V and J calls and the clone size are those of that table, but D and trimming were determined from the DNA. This sample gives 150,000 to 200,000 clones in total; approximately 77% of them show up just once. Of the sample, 2.2% is held by the ten largest clones.

Comments on this clone: Its antigen is still unknown. The input lacks base qualities; no much larger clone sits a single base away.

Taken from cysteine to phenylalanine, the CDR3 has 15 residues. The retained sequence is limited to the CDR3, 45 bases, with the frame set at the first base. Relative to germline, V is missing 0 bases and J is missing 7 bases, with 8 bases of the junction outside any gene match. CDR1 and CDR2 (SGHNT, YYREEE) derive from the germline V gene (reference sequence). Sequencing was carried out using PBMCs. In this chain, TRBV5-4 is recombined with TRBJ1-1, with 8 bases aligning to TRBD1. This sequence originates from a man between 45 and 60 years old in good health and CMV-seropositive. The encoded CDR3 is CASSLAGGGEGEAFF. The DNA reads TGTGCCAGCAGCTTGGCAGGGGGCGGCGAGGGTGAAGCTTTCTTT.